This TCR beta chain was profiled in a study of CD8 T cells in ankylosing spondylitis. One entry per CDR3 protein results from TCRdb running MiXCR on the 5' RACE reads. The profile covers about 400,000 distinct CDR3 sequences, with 20% to 25% appearing a single time and around 12% taken by the ten largest. In germline, CDR1 is SEHNR, CDR2 FQNEAQ (reference sequence). Between the trimmed V and J ends, which lost 5 bases and 4 bases, there was a span of 9 bases. The CDR3 is made up of 12 amino acids. This clonotype was counted at least ten times. V gene TRBV7-9 combines with J gene TRBJ2-7; TRBD2 might be the D (5 bases). The specimen sequenced was blood, either unsorted or a sorted T cell fraction (not recorded which). The receptor's source is a male donor with ankylosing spondylitis or in good health (not recorded which). The CDR3 DNA reads as TGTGCCAGCAGCCTTGGGGAGTACGAGCAGTACTTC. Protein sequence: CASSLGEYEQYF.